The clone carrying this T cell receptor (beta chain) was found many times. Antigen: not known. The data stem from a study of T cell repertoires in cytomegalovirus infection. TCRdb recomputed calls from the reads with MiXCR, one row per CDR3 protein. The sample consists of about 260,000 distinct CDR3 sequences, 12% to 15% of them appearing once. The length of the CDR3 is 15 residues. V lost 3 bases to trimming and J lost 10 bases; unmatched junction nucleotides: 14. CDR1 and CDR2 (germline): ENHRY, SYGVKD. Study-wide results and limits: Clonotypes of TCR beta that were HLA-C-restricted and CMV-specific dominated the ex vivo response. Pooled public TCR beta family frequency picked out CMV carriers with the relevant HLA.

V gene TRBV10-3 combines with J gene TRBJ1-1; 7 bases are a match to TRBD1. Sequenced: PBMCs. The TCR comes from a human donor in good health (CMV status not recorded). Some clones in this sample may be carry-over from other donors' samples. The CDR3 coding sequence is TGTGCCATCAGTGAATCCGTTGAAAGGGGGCCCGGAGCTTTCTTT. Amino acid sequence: CAISESVERGPGAFF.